A single sample is the source of the 23 T cell receptor beta chains below, sequenced in a study of neurological immune-mediated disorders. TCRdb called the 5' RACE reads again in MiXCR, with one record for every CDR3 protein. The sample shows around 30,000 distinct CDR3 sequences, around 16% of them seen only once. Time point specified: technical triplicate 3. The sample taken for sequencing was CD4+ T cells from blood. Source of these receptors: a female donor with HTLV-1-associated myelopathy (HAM/TSP).

This clonotype was recorded at least ten times. The rearrangement links TRBV5-1 to TRBJ2-1; weak D call: TRBD2 (6 bases). This CDR3 is 12 amino acids long. The ends were cut back, 4 bases at V and 15 bases at J, with 17 bases in the middle. In germline, CDR1 is SGHRS, CDR2 YFSETQ. CDR3 sequence reads: CASSLGGGSGFF. The CDR3 region has the DNA TGCGCCAGCAGCCTGGGAGGTGGATCGGGGTTCTTC.

This clonotype was recorded at least ten times. The chain couples TRBV5-1 to TRBJ1-1; no firm D call. V lost 5 bases and J lost 2, with 7 bases in between. Germline V gene lookup returns CDR1 SGHRS and CDR2 YFSETQ. CDR3 length: 12 amino acids. The chain's CDR3 is CASRRINTEAFF. The DNA for the CDR3 is TGCGCCAGCAGACGGATTAACACTGAAGCTTTCTTT.

This clonotype appeared many times. The V and J genes are TRBV20-1 and TRBJ2-3; the match to TRBD1 covers 7 bases. This CDR3 spans 12 amino acids. V was pared by 6 bases and J by 3 bases, with 3 bases of the junction left unmatched. Germline CDR1 is DFQATT and CDR2 is SNEGSKA (reference sequence). The CDR3 here is CSANRGTDTQYF. As DNA, the CDR3 is TGCAGTGCAAACAGGGGTACAGATACGCAGTATTTT.

This clonotype was seen many times. The V call is TRBV18, the J call TRBJ1-1; D is unclear. The V end lost 5 bases, the J end lost 1 base, and 5 bases lay between the germline ends. The CDR3 consists of 12 residues. CDR1 KGHSH and CDR2 LQKENI come from the germline V gene. The chain's CDR3 is CASSGENTEAFF. The CDR3 coding sequence is TGTGCCAGCTCAGGGGAGAACACTGAAGCTTTCTTT.

This clonotype was counted ten times or more. The chain uses TRBV4-1 and TRBJ1-2; unclear D gene. This CDR3 contains 16 residues. Germline values: CDR1 MGHRA, CDR2 YSYEKL. Trimming shortened V by 3 bases and J by 4 bases, and 18 bases separated the two germline ends. In nucleotides, the CDR3 is TGCGCCAGCAGCCAGGCTCCCGGGGAGCCTCGCTATGGCTACACCTTC. It translates to CASSQAPGEPRYGYTF.

The sample holds many counts of this clonotype. The chain links TRBV20-1 to TRBJ2-5; D remains ambiguous. Germline loops: CDR1 DFQATT, CDR2 SNEGSKA (reference sequence). Trimming took 5 bases from V and 2 from J, leaving 12 bases between them. The CDR3 extends over 13 amino acids. The CDR3 sequence: CSARRTEQETQYF. CDR3 DNA: TGCAGTGCTCGTCGGACGGAGCAAGAGACCCAGTACTTC.

V usage is TRBV11-3 and J usage is TRBJ2-1, with 10 bases fitting TRBD2. CDR3 size: 17 residues. CDR1 is SGHNT, CDR2 YENEEA, per germline. The V gene end was trimmed by 0 bases and the J gene end by 4 bases; junction bases not matched to a gene: 6. The CDR3 sequence: CASSLDPLAGGYNEQFF. CDR3 DNA: TGTGCCAGCAGCTTAGATCCCTTAGCGGGAGGTTACAATGAGCAGTTCTTC.

The chain employs TRBV4-2 and TRBJ2-2; tentatively, D is TRBD2 (5 bases). Between the trimmed V and J ends, which lost 0 bases and 6 bases, there was a span of 8 bases. Germline lookup yields CDR1 LGHNA and CDR2 YNFKEQ. This CDR3 is 14 amino acids long. CDR3 in DNA: TGTGCCAGCAGCCAAGATTACGGGGCCGGGGAGCTGTTTTTT. It translates to CASSQDYGAGELFF.

This clonotype was observed many times. V is TRBV20-1 and J is TRBJ2-7, with a weak D call TRBD2 (6 bases). The CDR3 loop spans 14 amino acids. Germline assignment: CDR1 DFQATT and CDR2 SNEGSKA (reference sequence). Trimming pared 1 base from V and 1 base from J, leaving 11 bases between. The CDR3 loop is CSARARGISYEQYF. The CDR3 DNA is TGCAGTGCTAGAGCCCGGGGGATATCCTACGAGCAGTACTTC.

This clonotype was seen many times. The chain links TRBV21-1 to TRBJ2-1; the table calls TRBD1, which could not be checked here. TRBV21-1 is marked as a pseudogene. The CDR3 is 17 amino acids. The CDR3 DNA reads as TGTGCCAGCAGCAAAGCCGGGGACGGGTGCTCCTACAATGAGCAGTTCTTC. Its translation is CASSKAGDGCSYNEQFF.

This clonotype was observed at least ten times. V is TRBV5-1 and J is TRBJ2-1; 7 positions match TRBD2. The CDR3 loop spans 15 amino acids. Germline loops: CDR1 SGHRS, CDR2 YFSETQ. The junction had 6 bases not matched to a gene; V was cut back by 2 bases and J by 4 bases. DNA of the CDR3: TGCGCCAGCAGCTTCGCGGGAGATCCATACAATGAGCAGTTCTTC. This codes for CASSFAGDPYNEQFF. The full variable domain, in which reference TRBV5-1 and TRBJ2-1 provide the parts outside the CDR3, is KAGVTQTPRYLIKTRGQQVTLSCSPISGHRSVSWYQQTPGQGLQFLFEYFSETQRNKGNFPGRFSGRQFSNSRSEMNVSTLELGDSALYLCASSFAGDPYNEQFFGPGTRLTVL.

Many counts were recorded for this clonotype. The chain carries TRBV5-1 and TRBJ2-3, with D possibly matching TRBD2 (6 bases). Between the trimmed V and J ends, which lost 0 bases and 2 bases, there was a span of 10 bases. This CDR3 spans 15 amino acids. Germline CDR1 and CDR2: SGHRS and YFSETQ. CDR3 coding DNA: TGCGCCAGCAGCTTGGTTAGCGGCCTCACAGATACGCAGTATTTT. This encodes CASSLVSGLTDTQYF.

This clonotype has at least ten counts. This sequence joins TRBV2 and TRBJ2-2, with D perhaps TRBD2 (6 bases). The germline CDR1 and CDR2 sequences are SNHLY and FYNNEI. Trimming removed 7 bases from V and 3 bases from J, with 12 bases in between. This CDR3 comprises 14 residues. The CDR3 coding sequence is TGTGCCAGCACTGAGGGGACTCACACCGGGGAGCTGTTTTTT. It is translated as CASTEGTHTGELFF.

With respect to this clonotype: One end of the junction varies from germline; a read error may be responsible. The rearrangement links TRBV11-1 to TRBJ1-6; no reliable D call. CDR1 and CDR2 (germline): SGHAT, FQDESV (reference sequence). CDR3 length: 15 residues. Here the CDR3 reads CTSSHAVRTNSPLHF. CDR3 sequence (DNA): TGTACCAGCAGCCACGCGGTGCGGACCAATTCACCCCTCCACTTT.

This clonotype has ten or more counts. The V gene is TRBV11-2, the J gene TRBJ2-1; D is unclear. The CDR3 length is 16 residues. V was trimmed by 5 bases and J by 0 bases, leaving 14 bases between them. Germline CDR1 SGHAT, CDR2 FQNNGV. CDR3 DNA: TGTGCCAGCAGCAAAGCAGGATTTCGCTCCTACAATGAGCAGTTCTTC. It specifies CASSKAGFRSYNEQFF.

The table lists this clonotype with many counts. DNA of the CDR3: TGCGCCAGCAGCTCCGCAGGGGCAGGAGATACGCAGTATTTT. Translation gives CASSSAGAGDTQYF. J is TRBJ2-3 and V is TRBV5-1; D possibly corresponds to TRBD1 (6 bases). Germline values: CDR1 SGHRS, CDR2 YFSETQ. Deletions cut 3 bases from V and 5 bases from J, with 13 bases between. The CDR3 has 14 residues.

CDR3 sequence (DNA): TGCGCCAGCAGACAAGCGGGGGGAGAGACCCAGTACTTC. Translating it yields CASRQAGGETQYF. The V and J genes are TRBV5-1 and TRBJ2-5, with TRBD2 matching over 9 bases. The CDR3 is 13 amino acids. Trimming took 5 bases from V and 4 from J; bases not matched to a gene: 3. Germline V gene lookup returns CDR1 SGHRS and CDR2 YFSETQ.

This clonotype was seen many times. CDR3 coding DNA: TGTGCCAGCAGCTTATCCAGGGCAGATACGCAGTATTTT. It codes for CASSLSRADTQYF. V usage is TRBV7-3 and J usage is TRBJ2-3, with a possible D match to TRBD1 (5 bases). This CDR3 has 13 residues. In germline, CDR1 is SGHTA, CDR2 FQGTGA. The ends were cut back, 2 bases at V and 4 bases at J, with 7 bases in the middle.

This clonotype was counted ten times or more. The J gene is TRBJ2-3, the V gene TRBV7-8, with 9 bases lining up with TRBD1. V trimming: 5 bases; J trimming: 5 bases; junction bases outside the gene matches: 5. The CDR3 length is 14 residues. Germline lookup yields CDR1 SGHVS and CDR2 FQNEAQ. The CDR3 reads CASSPDRGGDTQYF. The CDR3 region has the DNA TGTGCCAGCAGCCCGGACAGGGGAGGAGATACGCAGTATTTT.

This clonotype was counted at least ten times. The chain links TRBV5-1 to TRBJ1-1, with 7 bases lining up with TRBD1. Germline V gene lookup returns CDR1 SGHRS and CDR2 YFSETQ. Trimming at V came to 6 bases and at J to 5 bases, leaving 4 bases not matched to a gene. The CDR3 contains 12 residues. The CDR3 coding sequence is TGCGCCAGCAACAGGGGTAATACTGAAGCTTTCTTT. Its translation: CASNRGNTEAFF.

This clonotype was recorded many times. DNA for the CDR3: TGTGCCAGTAGTATCCAGAGACCTCCACCCCTCCACTTT. This gives the protein CASSIQRPPPLHF. This sequence joins TRBV19 and TRBJ1-6; D unclear. This CDR3 is built from 13 residues. The germline CDR1 and CDR2 sequences are LNHDA and SQIVND (reference sequence). Trimming stripped 3 bases from V and 11 bases from J, with 11 bases between.

V usage is TRBV30 and J usage is TRBJ2-5; the match to TRBD2 covers 10 bases. Trimming cost V 3 bases and J 4 bases; bases outside gene matches: 2. This CDR3 is built from 13 residues. The germline CDR1 and CDR2 sequences are GTSNPN and SVGIG (reference sequence). The CDR3 loop is CAWSLAGAETQYF. DNA for the CDR3: TGTGCCTGGAGCCTAGCGGGAGCAGAGACCCAGTACTTC.

This clonotype was counted ten times or more. The chain uses TRBV6-5 and TRBJ2-7; D unclear. The CDR3 is made up of 14 amino acids. Trimming stripped 3 bases from V and 6 bases from J, with 15 bases between. Per germline, CDR1 MNHEY and CDR2 SVGAGI. CDR3 sequence reads: CASSYSRTATEQYF. CDR3 nucleotides: TGTGCCAGCAGTTATTCGCGGACCGCCACCGAGCAGTACTTC.